Each of the 24 T cell receptor beta chains below was sequenced from the same sample in a study of identical twins. TCRdb re-analysed the 5' RACE reads in MiXCR, keeping a single row per CDR3 protein. The sample lists approximately 620,000 distinct CDR3 sequences; 8.6% were seen once. These data were also reused for a study on yellow fever vaccine responses in identical twins.

The sequenced sample consisted of PBMCs. Receptors were obtained from a woman younger than 30 in good health.

This clonotype came up a few times. The rearrangement joins TRBV2 to TRBJ1-2; TRBD1 might be the D (5 bases). Trimming shortened V by 5 bases and J by 8 bases, and 21 bases separated the two germline ends. Germline loops: CDR1 SNHLY, CDR2 FYNNEI. This CDR3 has 15 residues. CDR3 amino acids: CASSPEGPTSGGYTF. CDR3 nucleotides: TGTGCCAGCAGTCCTGAGGGACCGACCTCGGGAGGCTACACCTTC.

The V and J genes are TRBV28 and TRBJ2-6, with D hard to call. The ends were cut back, 3 bases at V and 6 bases at J, with 9 bases in the middle. Germline values: CDR1 MDHEN, CDR2 SYDVKM. The CDR3 contains 14 residues. CDR3 nucleotide sequence: TGTGCCAGCAGTTTGGCCGGCGAGGCCAACGTCCTGACTTTC. Amino acid sequence: CASSLAGEANVLTF. Supplemented by reference TRBV28 and TRBJ2-6, the full variable domain reads DVKVTQSSRYLVKRTGEKVFLECVQDMDHENMFWYRQDPGLGLRLIYFSYDVKMKEKGDIPEGYSVSREKKERFSLILESASTNQTSMYLCASSLAGEANVLTFGAGSRLTVL.

This clonotype has a count of ten or more. This chain joins TRBV5-1 and TRBJ2-1; D ambiguous. Per germline, CDR1 SGHRS and CDR2 YFSETQ. The CDR3 has 15 amino acids. Between the trimmed V and J ends, which lost 4 bases and 4 bases, there was a span of 15 bases. The CDR3 loop reads CASSPAGSMYNEQFF. In DNA form, the CDR3 reads TGCGCCAGCAGCCCCGCCGGCAGTATGTACAATGAGCAGTTCTTC.

This chain joins TRBV6-2 or TRBV6-3 and TRBJ2-2; perhaps TRBD2 as D (6 bases). The CDR3 runs 16 residues. CDR1 and CDR2 (germline): MNHEY, SVGEGT. V lost 7 bases and J 4 bases, leaving 19 bases between the germline ends. The chain's CDR3 is CASTKLRDSTTGELFF. The DNA for the CDR3 is TGTGCCAGCACCAAACTACGGGACTCAACCACCGGGGAGCTGTTTTTT.

V gene TRBV9 combines with J gene TRBJ2-1, with 10 bases that match TRBD2. V lost 3 bases, J lost 7 bases, and 7 bases stayed unmatched. This CDR3 contains 15 residues. Looked up from germline, CDR1 is SGDLS and CDR2 is YYNGEE. DNA for the CDR3: TGTGCCAGCAGCGGGCAGGCTAGCGGGAGAAATGAGCAGTTCTTC. This sequence encodes CASSGQASGRNEQFF.

The chain links TRBV15 to TRBJ2-5; D call uncertain. The CDR3 extends over 14 amino acids. Germline loops: CDR1 LNHNV, CDR2 YYDKDF (reference sequence). Deletions cut 0 bases from V and 1 base from J, with 6 bases between. CDR3 nucleotides: TGTGCCACCAGCAGAGAAGGTATCCAAGAGACCCAGTACTTC. It codes for CATSREGIQETQYF.

This rearrangement joins TRBV12-3 or TRBV12-4 to TRBJ2-2, with 12 bases fitting TRBD2. The CDR3 runs 18 residues. The J segment lost 5 bases and the V segment lost 0 bases, leaving 7 bases of the junction unmatched. In DNA, the CDR3 is TGTGCCAGCAGTTTAGCCCTAGCGGGAGGGCCGGCGACCGGGGAGCTGTTTTTT. Encoded protein: CASSLALAGGPATGELFF.

The chain joins TRBV6-2 or TRBV6-3 to TRBJ1-2; TRBD1 matches 8 bases. CDR1 and CDR2 from the germline V gene are MNHEY and SVGEGT. V lost 5 bases, J lost 6 bases, and 5 bases stayed unmatched. The CDR3 consists of 13 residues. CDR3 nucleotide sequence: TGTGCCAGCAGTGAGACAGGGGTCGATGGCTACACCTTC. It translates to CASSETGVDGYTF.

The chain combines TRBV11-2 with TRBJ2-7; D not resolved. Germline V gene lookup returns CDR1 SGHAT and CDR2 FQNNGV. V was pared by 3 bases and J by 5 bases, with 8 bases between. The CDR3 length is 12 residues. CDR3 amino acids: CASSFHGDEQYF. The CDR3 DNA sequence: TGTGCCAGCAGCTTTCACGGAGACGAGCAGTACTTC.

This clonotype has more than one count but fewer than ten. The chain joins TRBV28 to TRBJ2-7, with 8 bases aligning to TRBD2. Germline lookup yields CDR1 MDHEN and CDR2 SYDVKM. V lost 2 bases to trimming and J lost 3 bases; unmatched junction nucleotides: 12. This CDR3 is built from 17 residues. In nucleotides, the CDR3 is TGTGCCAGCAGTTTAGAGGGGCCTAGCGGGTATAACTACGAGCAGTACTTC. This translates into CASSLEGPSGYNYEQYF.

This clonotype was counted at least ten times. The chain couples TRBV15 to TRBJ2-7, with TRBD1 matching 7 bases. This CDR3 comprises 14 residues. Unmatched junction bases numbered 4, after V lost 5 bases and J lost 0 bases. CDR1 is LNHNV, CDR2 YYDKDF, per germline (reference sequence). CDR3 region: CATSDRDSSYEQYF. CDR3 nucleotide sequence: TGTGCCACCAGCGACCGGGACAGCTCCTACGAGCAGTACTTC.

V usage is TRBV4-1 and J usage is TRBJ2-1, with 12 bases lining up with TRBD2. Germline CDR1 and CDR2: MGHRA and YSYEKL. The V gene end was trimmed by 6 bases and the J gene end by 6 bases; junction bases not matched to a gene: 21. This CDR3 has 20 residues. The CDR3 DNA reads as TGCGCCAGCAGTAGTCTTGGGATTGGGGAACCGGGACTAGCGGGCAATGAGCAGTTCTTC. This translates into CASSSLGIGEPGLAGNEQFF.

This clonotype has ten or more counts. This chain connects TRBV28 to TRBJ2-7, with 9 bases that match TRBD1. Germline CDR1 reads MDHEN; CDR2 reads SYDVKM. V shed 9 bases and J 4 bases; nucleotides not matched to a gene: 4. There are 12 residues in the CDR3. The CDR3 DNA follows: TGTGCCAGTTGGGACAGGGAATACGAGCAGTACTTC. Its translation: CASWDREYEQYF.

V usage is TRBV6-6 and J usage is TRBJ2-5; either TRBD1 or TRBD2 may fit D (6 bases each). CDR3 length: 12 residues. Germline lookup yields CDR1 MNHNY and CDR2 SVGAGI (reference sequence). Deletions cut 11 bases from V and 6 bases from J, with 16 bases between. The CDR3 sequence is CAYSEGGQTQYF. The DNA for the CDR3 is TGTGCCTATTCGGAGGGGGGACAGACCCAGTACTTC.

This clonotype was detected ten times or more. The V and J genes are TRBV4-2 and TRBJ2-3, with unresolved D. V was trimmed by 3 bases and J by 5 bases, leaving 6 bases between them. CDR1 and CDR2 (germline): LGHNA, YNFKEQ. The CDR3 has 12 amino acids. The CDR3 is CASSQARDTQYF. The CDR3, as DNA: TGTGCCAGCAGCCAGGCGAGAGATACGCAGTATTTT.

The chain recombines TRBV27 with TRBJ2-7; 7 nucleotides line up with TRBD1. Trimming at V came to 5 bases and at J to 4 bases, leaving 11 bases not matched to a gene. Germline V gene lookup returns CDR1 MNHEY and CDR2 SMNVEV (reference sequence). The CDR3 is 15 residues long. This CDR3 reads CASSPAGTDSYEQYF. The CDR3 region has the DNA TGTGCCAGCAGTCCGGCCGGGACAGATAGTTACGAGCAGTACTTC.

Only a few counts were recorded for this clonotype. This sequence joins TRBV28 and TRBJ1-2; D not certain. V was clipped by 5 bases and J by 3 bases, with 22 bases between them. Germline CDR1 reads MDHEN; CDR2 reads SYDVKM. CDR3 size: 17 residues. The DNA of the CDR3 is TGTGCCAGCAGTCCCCTCTTGACGGACGGACCCTACTATGGCTACACCTTC. As protein: CASSPLLTDGPYYGYTF.

The gene calls are TRBV5-1 and TRBJ2-7; no reliable D call. V was clipped by 4 bases and J by 2 bases, with 7 bases between them. The CDR3 sequence is 12 residues long. The V gene's germline CDR1 is SGHRS and CDR2 YFSETQ. The chain's CDR3 is CASSMDPYEQYF. In nucleotides, the CDR3 is TGCGCCAGCAGCATGGATCCCTACGAGCAGTACTTC.

In its sample, this clonotype was seen many times. The chain uses TRBV13 and TRBJ2-7, with 9 bases fitting TRBD1. V shed 3 bases, J shed 6 bases, and the junction held 9 bases outside the gene matches. There are 15 residues in the CDR3. Germline CDR1 reads PRHDT; CDR2 reads FYEKMQ (reference sequence). CDR3 in amino acids: CASSFTTGGIFEQYF. DNA for the CDR3: TGTGCCAGCAGCTTCACAACAGGGGGCATTTTCGAGCAGTACTTC.

The table lists this clonotype with a few counts. This rearrangement joins TRBV2 to TRBJ2-2, with 14 bases fitting TRBD2. J was trimmed by 4 bases and V by 10 bases; bases with no gene match: 8. From germline, CDR1 is SNHLY and CDR2 FYNNEI. This CDR3 spans 16 amino acids. CDR3 in DNA: TGTGCCACGGGGACTAGCGGGGGCCGGGTCACCGGGGAGCTGTTTTTT. Encoded protein: CATGTSGGRVTGELFF.

This clonotype turned up a few times. V usage is TRBV2 and J usage is TRBJ2-1; TRBD1 agrees at 11 bases. The trim removed 6 bases at V and 5 bases at J, leaving 6 bases unmatched. Germline V gene data show CDR1 as SNHLY and CDR2 as FYNNEI. CDR3 length equals 15 residues. CDR3 bases: TGTGCCAGCAGAACCGGGACAGGGGGGCACAATGAGCAGTTCTTC. Translating it yields CASRTGTGGHNEQFF.

The table lists this clonotype with many counts. The chain couples TRBV20-1 to TRBJ1-3; D is undetermined. CDR3 length: 16 residues. In germline, CDR1 is DFQATT, CDR2 SNEGSKA (reference sequence). V dropped 0 bases and J dropped 1 base, with 13 bases sitting between them. The CDR3 coding sequence is TGCAGTGCTAGAGATCCTGGATTGGTATCTGGAAACACCATATATTTT. This codes for CSARDPGLVSGNTIYF.

The chain employs TRBV20-1 and TRBJ2-3; 9 bases match TRBD2. Germline loops: CDR1 DFQATT, CDR2 SNEGSKA (reference sequence). Losses at the gene ends were 6 bases for V and 7 bases for J; bases not matched to a gene: 11. CDR3 length equals 14 residues. CDR3 sequence reads: CSASLTSGRNTQYF. For the CDR3, the DNA is TGCAGTGCCTCCCTGACTAGCGGCAGGAATACGCAGTATTTT.

This clonotype was picked up a small number of times. The genes are TRBV28 and TRBJ2-5; maybe TRBD2 (6 bases). The V gene's germline CDR1 is MDHEN and CDR2 SYDVKM. The CDR3 is 16 amino acids. V was clipped by 3 bases and J by 1 base, with 15 bases between them. CDR3 DNA sequence: TGTGCCAGCAGTTTTCGCGTCGGGGGTACCCAAGAGACCCAGTACTTC. Translation gives CASSFRVGGTQETQYF.